One sample yielded the 27 T cell receptor beta chains listed below, sequenced in a study of regulatory T cells in long-lasting Graves disease. Time point: newly diagnosed GD, antithyroid drugs for less than 3 months. The authors made the TCR library using RNA they extracted from PBMCs. Combining iRepertoire HTBI primers with Arm-PCR of CDR3 regions, the authors built TCR beta libraries. TCRdb reanalysed the multiplex PCR reads using MiXCR and keeps one entry per CDR3 protein. This sample yields about 440,000 distinct CDR3 sequences, of which about 15% are seen a single time; around 15% belongs to the top ten. The sample was also linked to a second study, of T cells in Graves' hyperthyroidism and ophthalmopathy.

The sample consisted of peripheral blood mononuclear cells (PBMCs), taken at new diagnosis, from a patient treated with antithyroid drugs. These receptors came from a woman aged 25 to 45 with Graves disease.

This clonotype has just a few counts. The J gene is TRBJ1-4, the V gene TRBV5-5; D is unresolved. V was shortened by 4 bases and J by 10 bases, with 14 bases between the two germline ends. This CDR3 contains 13 residues. CDR1 is SGHKS, CDR2 YYEKEE, per germline (reference sequence). CDR3 amino acids: CASSPPEVRKLFF. CDR3 bases: TGTGCCAGCAGCCCCCCGGAGGTCAGAAAACTGTTTTTT.

This clonotype was detected only a few times. This chain links TRBV24-1 with TRBJ2-1; 10 bases are shared with TRBD2. Germline trimming cut 9 bases from V and 2 bases from J; bases unmatched to any gene: 9. There are 16 residues in the CDR3. Per the germline V gene, CDR1 is KGHDR and CDR2 is SFDVKD. CDR3 bases: TGTGCCACCGGAATCACTAGCGGGGAGACCTACAATGAGCAGTTCTTC. This codes for CATGITSGETYNEQFF.

This clonotype appeared a few times. This chain connects TRBV2 to TRBJ1-2; no clear D gene. Germline assignment: CDR1 SNHLY and CDR2 FYNNEI. Trimming left V 7 bases short and J 7 bases short, with 10 bases between. The CDR3 loop spans 11 amino acids. The CDR3 DNA is TGTGCCAGCATATTCCAGAGTGGCTACACCTTC. This sequence encodes CASIFQSGYTF.

The V gene is TRBV7-8, the J gene TRBJ2-7; the D is unclear. Germline V gene data show CDR1 as SGHVS and CDR2 as FQNEAQ. The V gene lost 8 bases and the J gene lost 7 bases, with 15 bases spanning the gap. The CDR3 totals 12 residues. CDR3: CASSVPGREQYF. The CDR3 DNA follows: TGTGCCAGCTCAGTCCCCGGGCGTGAGCAGTACTTC.

This clonotype appeared many times. This sequence joins TRBV2 and TRBJ2-1; TRBD2 matches at 10 bases. Germline values: CDR1 SNHLY, CDR2 FYNNEI. J gave up 7 bases and V 6 bases, and 12 bases lay outside the gene matches. There are 16 residues in the CDR3. The CDR3, as DNA: TGTGCCAGCAGCGACCTTGCTAGCGGGAGTAGGAATGAGCAGTTCTTC. It yields the protein CASSDLASGSRNEQFF.

This clonotype showed up just a few times. The V call is TRBV15, the J call TRBJ1-2; D gene uncertain. This CDR3 is built from 14 residues. From germline, CDR1 is LNHNV and CDR2 YYDKDF (reference sequence). The V gene lost 0 bases and the J gene lost 5 bases, with 10 bases spanning the gap. In DNA, the CDR3 is TGTGCCACCAGCAGAGAACCGAACAAATATGGCTACACCTTC. Its protein product is CATSREPNKYGYTF.

The CDR3 loop reads CASSLIRGTAFF. CDR3 nucleotides: TGTGCCAGCAGCCTCATCAGGGGTACAGCTTTCTTT. The gene calls are TRBV2 and TRBJ1-1, with D possibly TRBD1 on 6 matching bases. This CDR3 region has 12 residues. V was shortened by 6 bases and J by 10 bases, with 15 bases between the two germline ends. From germline, CDR1 is SNHLY and CDR2 FYNNEI.

Concerning this clonotype itself: One base separates it from a far larger clone, so it is likely a read error. CDR3 region: CASSLTAGERYEQFF. As DNA, the CDR3 is TGCGCCAGCAGCTTGACGGCGGGAGAGAGATACGAGCAGTTCTTC. This chain joins TRBV5-1 and TRBJ2-1, with 7 bases identical to TRBD2. The CDR3 runs 15 residues. The V gene end was trimmed by 1 base and the J gene end by 10 bases; junction bases not matched to a gene: 11. The germline V gene encodes CDR1 SGHRS and CDR2 YFSETQ. Filled out from reference TRBV5-1 and TRBJ2-1, the complete variable domain reads KAGVTQTPRYLIKTRGQQVTLSCSPISGHRSVSWYQQTPGQGLQFLFEYFSETQRNKGNFPGRFSGRQFSNSRSEMNVSTLELGDSALYLCASSLTAGERYEQFFGPGTRLTVL.

The J gene is TRBJ2-2, the V gene TRBV7-6; 8 bases map to TRBD2. This CDR3 has 16 residues. J was trimmed by 2 bases and V by 4 bases; bases with no gene match: 6. The germline V gene has CDR1 SGHVS and CDR2 FNYEAQ. The CDR3 loop is CASSSTSGINTGELFF. DNA for the CDR3: TGTGCCAGCAGCTCAACTAGCGGAATTAACACCGGGGAGCTGTTTTTT.

V usage is TRBV29-1 and J usage is TRBJ2-1; no clear D. The V end lost 4 bases, the J end lost 5 bases, and 9 bases lay between the germline ends. The germline V gene encodes CDR1 SQVTM and CDR2 ANQGSEA. The CDR3 extends over 12 amino acids. As DNA, the CDR3 is TGCAGCGTTGGCAGGCTCCACAATGAGCAGTTCTTC. Amino acids: CSVGRLHNEQFF.

Many counts were recorded for this clonotype. The J gene is TRBJ2-1, the V gene TRBV2, with 7 bases identical to TRBD1. V dropped 5 bases and J dropped 6; count of bases not matched to a gene: 10. Per germline, CDR1 SNHLY and CDR2 FYNNEI. This CDR3 comprises 15 residues. DNA of the CDR3: TGTGCCAGCAGTATTTTTGGACAGGCATTCAATGAGCAGTTCTTC. Translating gives CASSIFGQAFNEQFF.

V usage is TRBV4-2 and J usage is TRBJ2-7; 10 positions agree with TRBD1. The CDR3 spans 14 residues. After removal of 4 bases from V and 4 bases from J, the junction contained 4 bases not matched to a gene. CDR1 LGHNA and CDR2 YNFKEQ come from the germline V gene. CDR3 nucleotides: TGTGCCAGCAGCCCGACAGGGGGCGTATACGAGCAGTACTTC. Translation: CASSPTGGVYEQYF.

This clonotype has ten or more counts. The chain is built from TRBV20-1 and TRBJ2-7; tentative D call: TRBD1 (5 bases). Germline loops: CDR1 DFQATT, CDR2 SNEGSKA (reference sequence). The CDR3 totals 12 residues. Trimming shortened V by 3 bases and J by 5 bases, and 11 bases separated the two germline ends. The CDR3 loop is CSARGLGHEQYF. DNA of the CDR3: TGCAGTGCTAGGGGGCTGGGCCACGAGCAGTACTTC.

This clonotype was seen at least ten times. The rearrangement joins TRBV20-1 to TRBJ2-7; the match to TRBD2 covers 11 bases. This CDR3 is built from 17 residues. Germline V gene lookup returns CDR1 DFQATT and CDR2 SNEGSKA (reference sequence). The V and J ends lost 0 bases and 7 bases, in that order; junction bases with no gene match: 14. CDR3 coding DNA: TGCAGTGCTAGAGATCAAACTAGCGGGGGCCTAAGGTCGGAGCAGTACTTC. Protein: CSARDQTSGGLRSEQYF.

In its sample, this clonotype was seen a few times. The rearrangement links TRBV20-1 to TRBJ1-2; D perhaps matches TRBD1 (6 bases). The CDR3 covers 12 residues. Germline-derived CDR1 and CDR2 are DFQATT and SNEGSKA (reference sequence). DNA of the CDR3: TGCAGCTATTTCGACAGGATATATGGCTACACCTTC. Protein: CSYFDRIYGYTF.

The chain employs TRBV6-2 or TRBV6-3 and TRBJ2-5, with a weak D call TRBD1 (6 bases). CDR3 length: 14 residues. The germline V gene encodes CDR1 MNHEY and CDR2 SVGEGT. V was shortened by 4 bases and J by 6 bases, with 15 bases between the two germline ends. This chain's CDR3 is CASSSNHRVKTQYF. The CDR3 region has the DNA TGTGCCAGCAGTTCCAATCACAGGGTAAAGACCCAGTACTTC.

This chain links TRBV6-2 or TRBV6-3 with TRBJ2-1; 7 nucleotides agree with TRBD2. Trimming cost V 2 bases and J 10 bases; bases outside gene matches: 14. The CDR3 is made up of 16 amino acids. The germline V gene encodes CDR1 MNHEY and CDR2 SVGEGT. CDR3 nucleotides: TGTGCCAGCAGTTACGCGGGGTCGGGGAGGGATACCGAGCAGTTCTTC. Translation gives CASSYAGSGRDTEQFF.

This clonotype was recorded a few times. The CDR3 nucleotides read TGTGCCAGTAGTATGTGGGGGAGCACTGAAGCTTTCTTT. Its translation is CASSMWGSTEAFF. The chain carries TRBV19 and TRBJ1-1, with D possibly being TRBD1 (5 bases). The CDR3 totals 13 residues. Trimming shortened V by 3 bases and J by 4 bases, and 9 bases separated the two germline ends. Germline CDR1 reads LNHDA; CDR2 reads SQIVND (reference sequence).

J is TRBJ2-5 and V is TRBV7-2; possibly TRBD2 for D (7 bases). V lost 1 base, J lost 6 bases, and 18 bases lay in between. The germline CDR1 and CDR2 sequences are SGHTA and FQGNSA. The CDR3 covers 16 residues. CDR3 nucleotides: TGTGCCAGCAGCTTAGACCTGTTAGGGGGAGGGAAGACCCAGTACTTC. Translating it yields CASSLDLLGGGKTQYF.

This clonotype was counted ten times or more. This chain connects TRBV11-1 to TRBJ1-1; D gene uncertain. This CDR3 is built from 19 residues. Germline V gene sequence: CDR1 SGHAT, CDR2 FQDESV (reference sequence). V was shortened by 1 base and J by 0 bases, with 21 bases between the two germline ends. The CDR3: CASSLGGQPAWSMNTEAFF. The CDR3, as DNA: TGTGCCAGCAGCTTAGGCGGGCAGCCGGCATGGTCCATGAACACTGAAGCTTTCTTT.

The chain uses TRBV11-3 and TRBJ2-1, with a weak D call TRBD1 (5 bases). From germline, CDR1 is SGHNT and CDR2 YENEEA. The CDR3 extends over 14 amino acids. V was pared by 0 bases and J by 5 bases, with 8 bases between. The CDR3 bases are TGTGCCAGCAGCTTAGATCAGACAGACAATGAGCAGTTCTTC. Translating gives CASSLDQTDNEQFF.

The chain combines TRBV2 with TRBJ2-2, with a weak D call TRBD1 (6 bases). There are 18 residues in the CDR3. Trimming removed 10 bases at V and 0 bases at J, with 24 bases between. CDR1 SNHLY and CDR2 FYNNEI come from the germline V gene. This chain's CDR3 is CAIEAGVASGSNTGELFF. The CDR3 DNA follows: TGTGCCATCGAAGCAGGGGTAGCGTCAGGGTCGAACACCGGGGAGCTGTTTTTT.

The chain uses TRBV5-1 and TRBJ2-1, with 9 bases that match TRBD2. This CDR3 has 17 amino acids. CDR1 and CDR2 from the germline V gene are SGHRS and YFSETQ. Trimming cost V 4 bases and J 7 bases; bases outside gene matches: 15. The CDR3 coding sequence is TGCGCCAGCAGCAAACAGGGGCGGGGGGGTTTTACAAATGAGCAGTTCTTC. Translated: CASSKQGRGGFTNEQFF.

This clonotype was recorded once. This CDR3 reads CASSQGTGLNTEAFF. For the CDR3, the DNA is TGTGCCAGCAGCCAAGGGACAGGGCTGAACACTGAAGCTTTCTTT. This chain uses TRBV3-1 with TRBJ1-1, with 8 bases that match TRBD1. This CDR3 contains 15 residues. V was clipped by 1 base and J by 0 bases; unmatched bases: 1. CDR1 and CDR2 from the germline V gene are LGHDT and YNNKEL (reference sequence). Based on the CDR3 plus reference TRBV3-1 and TRBJ1-1, the full variable domain is DTAVSQTPKYLVTQMGNDKSIKCEQNLGHDTMYWYKQDSKKFLKIMFSYNNKELIINETVPNRFSPKSPDKAHLNLHINSLELGDSAVYFCASSQGTGLNTEAFFGQGTRLTVV.

The CDR3 sequence: CASSPIGADEQYF. For the CDR3, the DNA is TGCGCCAGCAGCCCTATAGGGGCGGACGAGCAGTACTTC. The genes are TRBV5-1 and TRBJ2-7; possibly TRBD1 for D (5 bases). CDR1 SGHRS and CDR2 YFSETQ come from the germline V gene. This CDR3 region has 13 residues. V lost 4 bases to trimming and J lost 5 bases, with 13 bases between them.

The chain uses TRBV7-9 and TRBJ2-7; TRBD1 matches at 10 bases. The CDR3 sequence is 15 residues long. Germline-derived CDR1 and CDR2 are SEHNR and FQNEAQ (reference sequence). Trimming at V came to 5 bases and at J to 2 bases, leaving 6 bases not matched to a gene. CDR3 sequence reads: CASSARDRGAYEQYF. DNA for the CDR3: TGTGCCAGCAGCGCCCGGGACAGGGGTGCCTACGAGCAGTACTTC. Full variable domain (outside the CDR3, taken from reference TRBV7-9 and TRBJ2-7): DTGVSQNPRHKITKRGQNVTFRCDPISEHNRLYWYRQTLGQGPEFLTYFQNEAQLEKSRLLSDRFSAERPKGSFSTLEIQRTEQGDSAMYLCASSARDRGAYEQYFGPGTRLTVT.

This clonotype was seen repeatedly, ten times or more. The chain couples TRBV7-2 to TRBJ2-5, with 13 bases matching TRBD2. Germline lookup yields CDR1 SGHTA and CDR2 FQGNSA. CDR3 length equals 17 residues. V lost 3 bases, J lost 4 bases, and 8 bases stayed unmatched. The CDR3, as DNA: TGTGCCAGCAGCTTCTCACTAGCGGGAGGGCCCTCAGAGACCCAGTACTTC. It is translated as CASSFSLAGGPSETQYF.